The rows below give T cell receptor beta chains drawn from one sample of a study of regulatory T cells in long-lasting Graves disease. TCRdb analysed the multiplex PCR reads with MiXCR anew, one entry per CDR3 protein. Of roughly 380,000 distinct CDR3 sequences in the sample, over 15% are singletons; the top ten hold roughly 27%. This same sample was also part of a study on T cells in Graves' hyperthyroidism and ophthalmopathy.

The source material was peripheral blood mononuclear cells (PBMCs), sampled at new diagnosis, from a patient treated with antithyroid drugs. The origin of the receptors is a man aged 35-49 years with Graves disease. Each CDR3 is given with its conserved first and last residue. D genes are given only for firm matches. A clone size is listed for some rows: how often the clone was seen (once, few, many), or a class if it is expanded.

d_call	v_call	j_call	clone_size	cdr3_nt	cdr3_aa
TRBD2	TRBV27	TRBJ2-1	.	TGTGCCAGCAGTACTAGACTAGCGGGGGGCTACAATGAGCAGTTCTTC	CASSTRLAGGYNEQFF
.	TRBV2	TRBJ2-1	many	TGTGCCAGCAGTCTTCAGGGGGGGGGCATCTATGAGCAGTTCTTC	CASSLQGGGIYEQFF
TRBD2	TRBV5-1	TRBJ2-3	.	TGCGCCAGCAGCCCAGCGACTAGCGGAACAGATACGCAGTATTTT	CASSPATSGTDTQYF
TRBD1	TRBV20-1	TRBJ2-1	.	TGCAGTGCAAAAACAGGGGCTGAGCAGTTCTTC	CSAKTGAEQFF
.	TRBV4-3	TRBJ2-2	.	TGCGCCAGCAGCCAAGATGACGGGACCGGGGAGCTGTTTTTT	CASSQDDGTGELFF
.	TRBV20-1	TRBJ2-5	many	TGCAGTGTGCGGGCCTTAAAAGAGACCCAGTACTTC	CSVRALKETQYF
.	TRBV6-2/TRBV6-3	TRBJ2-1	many	TGTGCCAGCAGTTACCGACGGGGCACCGATGAGCAGTTCTTC	CASSYRRGTDEQFF
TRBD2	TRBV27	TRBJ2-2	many	TGTGCCAGCATGCTCAGCGGGGGTTGGGACACCGGGGAGCTGTTTTTT	CASMLSGGWDTGELFF
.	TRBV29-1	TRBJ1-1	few	TGCAGCGTTCTAACTCATCGTGGGGCTGAAGCTTTCTTT	CSVLTHRGAEAFF
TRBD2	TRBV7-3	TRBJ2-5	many	TGTGCCAGCAGCTTAAGGGGAGGGGTAGAGACCCAGTACTTC	CASSLRGGVETQYF
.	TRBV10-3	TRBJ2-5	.	TGTGCCATCAGTTCCGCAGGGGGGGAGACCCAGTACTTC	CAISSAGGETQYF
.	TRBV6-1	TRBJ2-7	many	TGTGCCACCCGCCCCTTTGGCGCCTACGAGCAGTACTTC	CATRPFGAYEQYF
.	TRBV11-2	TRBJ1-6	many	TGTGCCAGCAGCTTAATGGGGGGCTGGAATTCACCCCTCCACTTT	CASSLMGGWNSPLHF
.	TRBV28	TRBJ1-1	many	TGTGCCAGCAGCCCGCGGGGGGAGGTTTTGGCTTTCTTT	CASSPRGEVLAFF
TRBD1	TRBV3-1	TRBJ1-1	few	TGTGCCAGCAGCCCGCGGGACAGGTTCCCGAACACTGAAGCTTTCTTT	CASSPRDRFPNTEAFF
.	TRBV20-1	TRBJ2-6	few	TGCAGTGTTGCGGAACCTGGGGCCAACGTCCTGACTTTC	CSVAEPGANVLTF
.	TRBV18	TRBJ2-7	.	TGTGCCAGCTCACCCGTTTTTATCTACGAGCAGTACTTC	CASSPVFIYEQYF
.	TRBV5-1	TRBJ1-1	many	TGCGCCAGCAGCTTGGCTTTTGGGGGTGGAACTGAAGCTTTCTTT	CASSLAFGGGTEAFF
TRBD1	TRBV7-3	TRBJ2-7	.	TGTGCCAGCAGCCCCCGAGGGGGCGCAGGGTACGAGCAGTACTTC	CASSPRGGAGYEQYF
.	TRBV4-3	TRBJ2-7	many	TGCGCCAGCAGCCAAGATTTGACGCGACCCCTCTACGAGCAGTACTTC	CASSQDLTRPLYEQYF
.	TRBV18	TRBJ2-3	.	TGTGCCAGCTCACCACGAGGAGTTAGCGGCCCGGATACGCAGTATTTT	CASSPRGVSGPDTQYF
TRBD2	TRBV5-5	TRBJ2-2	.	TGTGCCAGCAGCTTGCCAGCGGGGGTTATCACCGGGGAGCTGTTTTTT	CASSLPAGVITGELFF
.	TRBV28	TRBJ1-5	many	TGTGCCAGCAGTCCGAACTCGGGACTCCCCCCAGGGCAGCCCCAGCATTTT	CASSPNSGLPPGQPQHF
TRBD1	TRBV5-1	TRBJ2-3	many	TGCGCCAGCAGACCGGCCACGGGACAGAGCACAGATACGCAGTATTTT	CASRPATGQSTDTQYF
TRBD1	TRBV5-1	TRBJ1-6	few	TGCGCCAGCAGCTTGGGAGGGGGCGCGATGGCATCACCCCTCCACTTT	CASSLGGGAMASPLHF
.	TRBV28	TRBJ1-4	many	TGTGCCAGCAGGTCCGCGGGACTGTTTAATGAAAAACTGTTTTTT	CASRSAGLFNEKLFF
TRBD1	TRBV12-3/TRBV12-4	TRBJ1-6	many	TGTGCCAGCAGTTTCGGGACAGGGGGCGAACTACCCCTCCACTTT	CASSFGTGGELPLHF
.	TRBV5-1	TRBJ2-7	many	TGCGCCAGCAGCTTGGGCGCGGCGGGGGCCCGCTCCTACGAGCAGTACTTC	CASSLGAAGARSYEQYF
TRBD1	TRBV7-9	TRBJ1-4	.	TGTGCCAGCAGCTTATCACAGGGGGCGGAAAAACTGTTTTTT	CASSLSQGAEKLFF
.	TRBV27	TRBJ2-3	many	TGTGCCAGCAGTTTTATCAGCACAGATACGCAGTATTTT	CASSFISTDTQYF
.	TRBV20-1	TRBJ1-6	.	TGCAGTGCTAGAGGACACGAGAGCTCCTATAATTCACCCCTCCACTTT	CSARGHESSYNSPLHF
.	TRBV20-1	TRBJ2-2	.	TGCAGTGCTCCGCAGGGGAATGGGCGGGAGCTGTTTTTT	CSAPQGNGRELFF
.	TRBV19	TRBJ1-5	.	TGTGCCAGTAGTATAGTAGGGGCTCAGCCCCAGCATTTT	CASSIVGAQPQHF
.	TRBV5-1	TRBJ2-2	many	TGCGCCACTAAATTGTGGGTGAGCACCGGGGAGCTGTTTTTT	CATKLWVSTGELFF
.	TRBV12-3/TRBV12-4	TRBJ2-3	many	TGTGCCAGCAGTTTGGGGGAGAGGGGCAGATCGACTAGCACAGATACGCAGTATTTT	CASSLGERGRSTSTDTQYF
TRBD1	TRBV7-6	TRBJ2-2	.	TGTGCCAGCAGTGTGGGACAGGGCCCCGGGGAGCTGTTTTTT	CASSVGQGPGELFF
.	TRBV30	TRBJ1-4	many	TGTGCCTGGAGTTGGGGGGGAGTTGAAAAACTGTTTTTT	CAWSWGGVEKLFF
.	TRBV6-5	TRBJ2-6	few	TGTGCCAGCAGTTACGCGGACTCTGGGGCCAACGTCCTGACTTTC	CASSYADSGANVLTF
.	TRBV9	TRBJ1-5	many	TGTGCCAGCAGCGTAGTCCCTGACTCCCAGCCCCAGCATTTT	CASSVVPDSQPQHF
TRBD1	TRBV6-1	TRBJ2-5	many	TGTGCCAGCGCGCGACAGGGGGCGCGAGAGACCCAGTACTTC	CASARQGARETQYF
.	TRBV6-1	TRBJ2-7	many	TGTGCCAGCAGGGACCCAACCTACGAGCAGTACTTC	CASRDPTYEQYF
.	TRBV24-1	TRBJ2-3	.	TGTGCCACCAGTGATTTTATGGATACGCAGTATTTT	CATSDFMDTQYF
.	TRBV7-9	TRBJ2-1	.	TGTGCCAGCAGCTTACTACGTCTGGGGGAACAGTTCTTC	CASSLLRLGEQFF
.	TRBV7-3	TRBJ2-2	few	TGTGCCAGCAGCTTAAATACAGTAACCGGGGAGCTGTTTTTT	CASSLNTVTGELFF
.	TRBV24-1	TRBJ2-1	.	TGTGCCACCAGTGATAATCCAAACAGGGATTGGAATGAGCAGTTCTTC	CATSDNPNRDWNEQFF
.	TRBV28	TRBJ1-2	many	TGTGCCAGCAGTGACCTTTATGGCTACACCTTC	CASSDLYGYTF
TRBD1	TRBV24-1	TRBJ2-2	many	TGTGCCACCAGTGATCCCCGACAGGGGGCTAGGGCCGGGGAGCTGTTTTTT	CATSDPRQGARAGELFF
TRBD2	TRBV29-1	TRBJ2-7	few	TGCAGTACTAGCGGGGGGGCCAACGAGCAGTACTTC	CSTSGGANEQYF
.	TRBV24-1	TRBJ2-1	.	TGTGCCACCGAGGAAACAGGGTACAATGAGCAGTTCTTC	CATEETGYNEQFF
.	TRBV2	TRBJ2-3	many	TGTGCCAGCAGTCTAAGGGGGTATGCGACAGATACGCAGTATTTT	CASSLRGYATDTQYF
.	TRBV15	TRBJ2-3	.	TGTGCCACCAGCAGAGATTTAACAGCTGGCACAGATACGCAGTATTTT	CATSRDLTAGTDTQYF
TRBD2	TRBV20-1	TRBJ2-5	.	TGCAGTGCTAGAGACATAGCGGGGGGGCTACAAGAGACCCAGTACTTC	CSARDIAGGLQETQYF
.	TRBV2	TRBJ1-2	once	TGTGCCAGCAGTGTGGCCCCAACAGCGATAGCTAACTATGGCTACACCTTC	CASSVAPTAIANYGYTF
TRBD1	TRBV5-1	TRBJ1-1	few	TGCGCCAGCAGCTTTAGGGACAGCACTGAAGCTTTCTTT	CASSFRDSTEAFF
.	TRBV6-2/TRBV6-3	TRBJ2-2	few	TGTGCCAGCAGTTACTCGATTCTGGGACGACCTCGGGCCGGGGAGCTGTTTTTT	CASSYSILGRPRAGELFF